At least ten counts were recorded for the clone carrying this T cell receptor (beta chain). Its antigen is undetermined. These data come from a study of blood T cells in healthy people across ages. In the study overall: Template switching picked up about one barcoded beta molecule for each two T cells.

At least 6 micrograms of total RNA were extracted per sample. General study findings and limits: TCR beta diversity tracked closely with naive T cell percentage. Roughly linear age-related decline in beta diversity appeared, significant by age around 38.

Combining a sample-barcoded 5' primer with a J-beta primer mix, a second PCR ran for about 7 to 11 cycles. MiXCR, applied by TCRdb to the 5' RACE reads, yields one record per CDR3 protein. The data show about 1.8 million distinct CDR3 sequences, approximately 50% seen once. Germline trimming cut 5 bases from V and 5 bases from J; bases unmatched to any gene: 5. Looked up from germline, CDR1 is MNHNS and CDR2 is SASEGT. The CDR3 runs to 13 residues. Material for sequencing was blood. The chain carries TRBV6-1 and TRBJ2-5; 7 bases fit TRBD1. The sequence was collected from a woman aged 40 to 49 in good health. The CDR3: CASSRDRDETQYF. CDR3 coding DNA: TGTGCCAGCAGTCGAGACAGGGATGAGACCCAGTACTTC.